This T cell receptor beta chain was sequenced in a study of T cell responses to AZD1222 COVID-19 vaccine. TCRdb keeps only in-frame clones here, not all; method: immunoSEQ multiplex PCR. Of 150,000 or so clones listed, nearly 90% are singletons. Study-level results: Only after the peak T cell response were repertoires sampled. Along spike, vaccine-associated CD4 TCRs were found throughout, with dominance at 160-218 and 743-854. Clonal diversity was possibly underestimated, and the donors were mostly white British, with more females.

Worth noting for this clone: Its antigen is unknown.

The junction had 14 bases not matched to a gene; V was cut back by 6 bases and J by 6 bases. This CDR3 has 15 residues. Germline V lookup: CDR1 SGHNT, CDR2 YYREEE (reference sequence). This sequence originates from an adult in good health. V and J are TRBV5-4 and TRBJ2-7; 8 nucleotides agree with TRBD1. The source material was peripheral blood, sampled on day 0 of AZD1222 vaccination. The CDR3 sequence is CASNLQGAALGEQYF. The CDR3 nucleotides are TGTGCCAGCAATTTGCAGGGGGCGGCCTTGGGCGAGCAGTACTTC.